This T cell receptor beta chain was recovered during a study of T-cell reconstitution after alpha-beta-depleted transplantation in children. Study outcomes and limitations: Certain patients had high TCRbeta diversity at day 60, and it came from recipient T cells and thymic progenitors that survived. Counts and diversity of T cells one year after transplant came mostly from newly produced T cells. Roughly two months post-transplant, alpha-beta T cells reportedly originated from several hundred graft clones that had expanded.

For this clonotype: Antigen: not known.

Unique molecular identifiers were used in preparing the TCRbeta library. One entry per CDR3 protein results from TCRdb running MiXCR on the PCR reads. Of 700,000 or so distinct CDR3 sequences listed, about 12% are singletons. CDR3 length: 14 amino acids. Germline CDR1 reads DFQATT; CDR2 reads SNEGSKA (reference sequence). V lost 3 bases to trimming and J lost 5 bases, with 15 bases between them. Sequencing used PBMCs, obtained before TCRalphabeta/CD19-depleted stem cell transplant. The chain uses TRBV20-1 and TRBJ2-3; D call uncertain. The origin of this receptor is a girl aged 2 to 9 with congenital amegakaryocytic thrombocytopenia, due to receive a stem cell transplant. The CDR3 loop reads CSASPGHAGDTQYF. The CDR3 bases are TGCAGTGCTAGCCCAGGCCATGCCGGAGATACGCAGTATTTT.